One sample yielded the 8 T cell receptor beta chains listed below, sequenced in a study of shared clonotypes between healthy human individuals. This table comes from immunoSEQ multiplex PCR, and its TCRdb copy is limited to in-frame clones, with some not included. The sample has some 2 million clones; approximately 95% are singletons. The naive CD8 population came from CD45RO-negative cells selected for CCR7, without terminally differentiated effector memory CD45RA+ cells. What was sequenced was naive CD8+ T cells sorted from blood. The receptor set was obtained from a man younger than 35 in good health.

For this clone: Other DNA sequences in the same sample also yield this CDR3. The chain links TRBV27 to TRBJ2-7; TRBD1 aligns across 10 bases. Germline V gene sequence: CDR1 MNHEY, CDR2 SMNVEV (reference sequence). The CDR3 totals 14 residues. The J segment lost 4 bases and the V segment lost 4 bases, leaving 4 bases of the junction unmatched. The CDR3 DNA is TGTGCCAGCAGTTCCCCGGGACAGGGGTACGAGCAGTACTTC. Amino acid sequence: CASSSPGQGYEQYF.

The gene calls are TRBV27 and TRBJ2-5; a weak D match, TRBD1 (6 bases). Per the germline V gene, CDR1 is MNHEY and CDR2 is SMNVEV (reference sequence). The CDR3 runs 15 residues. The germline V and J ends were trimmed by 5 bases and 5 bases, with 18 bases remaining between them. The DNA for the CDR3 is TGTGCCAGCAGTCCTCGGACAGAGACGGGGGAGACCCAGTACTTC. Translation: CASSPRTETGETQYF.

The chain combines TRBV6-5 with TRBJ2-1, with 8 bases lining up with TRBD2. Trimming removed 0 bases from V and 7 bases from J; junction bases left unmatched: 5. CDR3 length: 15 amino acids. Germline V gene lookup returns CDR1 MNHEY and CDR2 SVGAGI. The CDR3 DNA follows: TGTGCCAGCAGTTACTCTCCAGCGGGAGCAAATGAGCAGTTCTTC. This sequence encodes CASSYSPAGANEQFF.

The rearrangement joins TRBV19 to TRBJ2-7; D unclear. V was shortened by 0 bases and J by 0 bases, with 9 bases between the two germline ends. Per germline, CDR1 LNHDA and CDR2 SQIVND (reference sequence). The CDR3 runs to 15 residues. The DNA of the CDR3 is TGTGCCAGTAGTATAGAGTCTAGTGGCTCCTACGAGCAGTACTTC. It is translated as CASSIESSGSYEQYF.

The J gene is TRBJ2-5, the V gene TRBV7-4, with no clear D. Trimming cost V 1 base and J 5 bases, with 11 bases left between them. The CDR3 is 14 residues long. Germline CDR1 is SGHVT and CDR2 is SQSDAQ. CDR3 DNA sequence: TGTGCCAGCAGCTTAGATGGATTGTGGGAGACCCAGTACTTC. Its protein is CASSLDGLWETQYF. Combining the CDR3 with reference TRBV7-4 and TRBJ2-5 gives the whole variable domain GAGVSQSPRYKVAKRGRDVALRCDSISGHVTLYWYRQTLGQGSEVLTYSQSDAQRDKSGRPSGRFSAERPERSVSTLKIQRTEQGDSAVYLCASSLDGLWETQYFGPGTRLLVL.

As regards this clone: One junction end does not reproduce the germline sequence, and a read error may be involved. The V call is TRBV7-7, the J call TRBJ2-5; no reliable D call. The CDR3 runs to 13 residues. The germline CDR1 and CDR2 sequences are SSHAT and FNYEAQ (reference sequence). CDR3 region: CASSLSRAETQYF. The CDR3 coding sequence is TGTGCTAGCAGCTTAAGTAGGGCAGAGACCCAGTACTTC.

The rearrangement uses TRBV5-1 and TRBJ2-2; TRBD2 matches 7 bases. CDR3 size: 14 residues. CDR1 and CDR2 (germline): SGHRS, YFSETQ. V dropped 2 bases and J dropped 10; count of bases not matched to a gene: 8. CDR3 residues: CASSFLGLREELFF. The CDR3 DNA reads TGCGCCAGCAGCTTCCTGGGACTACGAGAGGAGCTGTTTTTT.

This clone came up once. The rearrangement joins TRBV7-9 to TRBJ1-1; TRBD1 aligns across 8 bases. Germline assignment: CDR1 SEHNR and CDR2 FQNEAQ (reference sequence). Losses at the gene ends were 5 bases for V and 6 bases for J; bases not matched to a gene: 8. This CDR3 spans 14 amino acids. In DNA form, the CDR3 reads TGTGCCAGCAGCGAGACAGGGGCGGGGGCTGAAGCTTTCTTT. Amino acids: CASSETGAGAEAFF.